A selection of T cell receptor beta chains follows, all from one sample in a study of CD8 T cells in ankylosing spondylitis. TCRdb processed the 5' RACE reads anew with MiXCR; each CDR3 protein has one entry. This sample yields 250,000 to 300,000 distinct CDR3 sequences, of which 20% are seen a single time; 7.8% belongs to the top ten. The material sequenced was blood, either unsorted or a sorted T cell fraction (not recorded which). The receptors derive from a male donor with ankylosing spondylitis or in good health (not recorded which). The CDR3 runs from the conserved cysteine through the conserved F or W. The D gene is left open where the match is weak. The size field is filled for only some rows; it gives once, few, many or a size class.

d_gene | abundance | j_gene | v_gene | CDR3aa | CDR3nt
TRBD2 | - | TRBJ2-3 | TRBV6-5 | CASSYSGRLAGTDTQYF | TGTGCCAGCAGTTACTCGGGGCGACTAGCGGGCACAGATACGCAGTATTTT
TRBD1 | once | TRBJ2-2 | TRBV27 | CASSSGQGETGELFF | TGTGCCAGCAGCTCGGGACAGGGAGAAACCGGGGAGCTGTTTTTT
TRBD2 | - | TRBJ2-2 | TRBV7-8 | CASSSPSGHGELFF | TGTGCCAGCAGCTCCCCTAGCGGTCACGGGGAGCTGTTTTTT
- | few | TRBJ1-6 | TRBV3-1 | CASSQGRLKSPLHF | TGTGCCAGCAGCCAAGGCAGGTTGAAATCACCCCTCCACTTT
TRBD2 | few | TRBJ2-1 | TRBV20-1 | CSAISSGGGNEQFF | TGCAGTGCTATCTCTAGCGGGGGGGGTAATGAGCAGTTCTTC
- | - | TRBJ2-3 | TRBV6-1 | CASTLTGSADTQYF | TGTGCCAGCACCCTCACAGGGAGCGCAGATACGCAGTATTTT
TRBD2 | many | TRBJ2-2 | TRBV28 | CASSVRLAQGGELFF | TGTGCCAGCAGCGTTAGACTAGCCCAAGGAGGGGAGCTGTTTTTT
- | few | TRBJ1-4 | TRBV20-1 | CSAGGGTNEKLFF | TGCAGTGCTGGGGGGGGGACTAATGAAAAACTGTTTTTT
TRBD2 | many | TRBJ2-2 | TRBV10-3 | CAIRGGGSRTTGELFF | TGTGCCATCCGTGGGGGGGGTTCCAGGACCACCGGGGAGCTGTTTTTT
TRBD1 | - | TRBJ1-4 | TRBV7-2 | CASSLLPGGTNEKLFF | TGTGCCAGCAGCTTACTTCCAGGGGGGACGAATGAAAAACTGTTTTTT
TRBD2 | - | TRBJ2-1 | TRBV20-1 | CSASERLAGPYNEQFF | TGCAGTGCTAGCGAAAGACTAGCGGGCCCCTACAATGAGCAGTTCTTC
- | - | TRBJ1-1 | TRBV7-9 | CASRGGSADTEAFF | TGTGCCAGCAGGGGGGGATCCGCGGACACTGAAGCTTTCTTT
TRBD2 | few | TRBJ2-1 | TRBV10-1 | CASSEPAGSGSSYNEQFF | TGCGCCAGCAGTGAGCCGGCGGGTAGCGGGAGCTCCTACAATGAGCAGTTCTTC
- | many | TRBJ1-5 | TRBV5-6 | CASSLGFDPNQPQHF | TGTGCCAGCAGCTTGGGGTTTGACCCCAATCAGCCCCAGCATTTT
TRBD1 | few | TRBJ1-5 | TRBV12-3/TRBV12-4 | CASSTGTGTQPQHF | TGTGCCAGCAGTACCGGGACAGGGACTCAGCCCCAGCATTTT
- | - | TRBJ2-3 | TRBV20-1 | CSAREDGRTDTQYF | TGCAGTGCTAGAGAGGACGGGCGCACAGATACGCAGTATTTT
- | few | TRBJ1-3 | TRBV30 | CAWMRRGGNTIYF | TGTGCCTGGATGCGGCGGGGTGGAAACACCATATATTTT